Below, 2 T cell receptor beta chains from the same sample are listed, as sequenced in a study of OX40 agonist ivuxolimab in advanced cancers. Some clones are missing from TCRdb's copy, which holds only in-frame ones; the method was immunoSEQ multiplex PCR. Counted here are about 34,000 clones, around 90% occurring once; the ten biggest clones make up about 4.2%. This specimen consisted of CD4+ or CD8+ T cells sorted from blood, obtained in a trial of the OX40 agonist ivuxolimab. The receptors originated from an adult with an advanced solid tumor such as melanoma, head and neck, liver or kidney cancer.

V usage is TRBV13 and J usage is TRBJ2-7; TRBD1 matches 9 bases. This CDR3 region has 16 residues. Per the germline V gene, CDR1 is PRHDT and CDR2 is FYEKMQ (reference sequence). Unmatched junction bases numbered 11, after V lost 5 bases and J lost 3 bases. Here the CDR3 DNA reads TGTGCCAGCAGCCTCCTCCGGACAGGGGAGCACTACGAGCAGTACTTC. The encoded protein is CASSLLRTGEHYEQYF.

This rearrangement joins TRBV19 to TRBJ2-7, with D tentatively TRBD2 (6 bases). Trimming pared 5 bases from V and 3 bases from J, leaving 11 bases between. This CDR3 contains 13 residues. CDR1 is LNHDA and CDR2 is SQIVND in the germline V gene (reference sequence). The CDR3 sequence is CASSLGRDYEQYF. Here the CDR3 DNA reads TGTGCCAGTAGTTTGGGGCGGGACTACGAGCAGTACTTC.